The present entry profiles one T cell receptor beta chain with its context. This entry belongs to a study of blood T cell repertoires in COVID-19. Study-level information: There were acute and convalescent COVID-19 samples, and they came from the United States, Italy and Spain. The cDNA or gDNA used as material had been derived from T cells, B-cell-depleted T cells, or PBMCs.

Germline CDR1 and CDR2: LNHDA and SQIVND (reference sequence). V gave up 7 bases and J gave up 5 bases; unmatched junction bases: 17. The CDR3 has 17 residues. In the source study's methods: Quantification of nucleated cells was approximated via reference gene primer amplification. Repertoires were generated with immunoSEQ multiplex PCR, while TCRdb's copy carries only in-frame clones and drops some. V, J and clone size are taken as reported in that table, and D and trimming were inferred from the DNA itself. Counted here are some 82,000 clones, 83% occurring once; the ten biggest clones make up over 35%.

Sequenced: peripheral blood. V and J are TRBV19 and TRBJ2-1; TRBD1 matches at 7 bases. The receptor was derived from a man of 80 years or more with active or convalescent COVID-19. The CDR3 here is CASTTLSGTASDNEQFF. In DNA, the CDR3 is TGTGCCAGTACCACTTTATCCGGGACAGCGTCGGACAATGAGCAGTTCTTC.